The 12 T cell receptor beta chains given below trace back to one sample, sequenced in a study of OX40 agonist ivuxolimab in advanced cancers. Here immunoSEQ multiplex PCR was the method, and the copy in TCRdb shows in-frame clones only, minus some. The sample lists approximately 87,000 clones, around 90% occurring once. The sample in question was CD4+ or CD8+ T cells sorted from blood, obtained in a trial of the OX40 agonist ivuxolimab. Every receptor here comes from an adult with an advanced solid tumor such as melanoma, head and neck, liver or kidney cancer.

The chain's CDR3 is CASSAGRGPYEQYF. The CDR3 DNA follows: TGTGCCAGCTCCGCCGGACGGGGGCCGTACGAGCAGTACTTC. The gene calls are TRBV6-5 and TRBJ2-7; possibly TRBD1 or TRBD2 for D (6 bases each). V was cut by 8 bases and J by 4 bases, with 18 bases left in between. CDR3 length: 14 residues. Germline loops: CDR1 MNHEY, CDR2 SVGAGI.

This clone was seen a handful of times. The V gene is TRBV27, the J gene TRBJ2-7; D unclear. The CDR3 sequence is 13 residues long. V gave up 5 bases and J gave up 0 bases, with 8 bases separating them. Germline CDR1 and CDR2: MNHEY and SMNVEV (reference sequence). The chain's CDR3 is CASSLRVSYEQYF. The CDR3 DNA is TGTGCCAGCAGTCTAAGGGTCTCCTACGAGCAGTACTTC.

This clone was counted a single time. This chain joins TRBV11-2 and TRBJ1-2; D is uncertain. Germline CDR1 and CDR2: SGHAT and FQNNGV. V lost 1 base and J lost 4, with 10 bases in between. The CDR3 consists of 14 residues. The CDR3, as DNA: TGTGCCAGCAGCTTAGTTGGGCGTACCTATGGCTACACCTTC. Translation gives CASSLVGRTYGYTF.

V usage is TRBV7-2 and J usage is TRBJ2-4; maybe TRBD2 (5 bases). Trimming cost V 2 bases and J 0 bases, with 17 bases left between them. The CDR3 sequence is 18 residues long. Germline-derived CDR1 and CDR2 are SGHTA and FQGNSA. The CDR3 DNA sequence: TGTGCCAGCAGCTTACCGCGATTGTCCGGGGAAGCCAAAAACATTCAGTACTTC. Translated: CASSLPRLSGEAKNIQYF.

The chain combines TRBV4-1 with TRBJ1-1; 8 nucleotides align to TRBD1. Germline assignment: CDR1 MGHRA and CDR2 YSYEKL. The V and J ends lost 3 bases and 2 bases, in that order; junction bases with no gene match: 5. The CDR3 covers 15 residues. The CDR3, as DNA: TGCGCCAGCAGCCATTTTGACAGGGGTAACACTGAAGCTTTCTTT. Its protein is CASSHFDRGNTEAFF.

The chain carries TRBV13 and TRBJ2-2; D possibly corresponds to TRBD2 (10 bases). The germline gives CDR1 PRHDT, CDR2 FYEKMQ (reference sequence). The CDR3 consists of 18 residues. The V gene lost 4 bases and the J gene lost 6 bases, with 24 bases spanning the gap. The CDR3 coding sequence is TGTGCCAGCAGCTACCGGGACAGGGCTAGCGGGAGCCCCGGGGAGCTGTTTTTT. Its translation: CASSYRDRASGSPGELFF.

This sequence joins TRBV9 and TRBJ1-2; D perhaps matches TRBD1 (5 bases). Germline V gene sequence: CDR1 SGDLS, CDR2 YYNGEE. The ends were cut back, 4 bases at V and 7 bases at J, with 14 bases in the middle. This CDR3 has 13 residues. This CDR3 reads CASSSSRGIGYTF. Here the CDR3 DNA reads TGTGCCAGCAGCTCGAGCCGGGGGATTGGCTACACCTTC.

The chain is built from TRBV27 and TRBJ2-1; possible D gene TRBD1, 5 bases. Trimming removed 0 bases at V and 8 bases at J, with 8 bases between. The CDR3 extends over 13 amino acids. CDR1 MNHEY and CDR2 SMNVEV come from the germline V gene (reference sequence). CDR3 nucleotide sequence: TGTGCCAGCAGTTTATCCATGGGGCATGAGCAGTTCTTC. It is translated as CASSLSMGHEQFF.

This rearrangement joins TRBV9 to TRBJ1-6; weak D call: TRBD1 (5 bases). The CDR3 totals 14 residues. The germline V gene encodes CDR1 SGDLS and CDR2 YYNGEE. V was cut by 2 bases and J by 5 bases, with 8 bases left in between. The CDR3 region is CASSVRGDNSPLHF. As DNA, the CDR3 is TGTGCCAGCAGCGTTAGGGGTGATAATTCACCCCTCCACTTT.

The V and J genes are TRBV9 and TRBJ1-2; a weak D match, TRBD1 (5 bases). The ends were cut back, 0 bases at V and 6 bases at J, with 6 bases in the middle. The CDR3 is made up of 12 amino acids. Per the germline V gene, CDR1 is SGDLS and CDR2 is YYNGEE. The CDR3 loop reads CASSVGGDGYTF. In DNA, the CDR3 is TGTGCCAGCAGCGTAGGGGGGGATGGCTACACCTTC.

The chain uses TRBV15 and TRBJ2-3, with a weak D call TRBD2 (5 bases). In germline, CDR1 is LNHNV, CDR2 YYDKDF (reference sequence). V shed 10 bases and J shed 4 bases, with 15 bases lying between them. CDR3 length equals 13 residues. The CDR3 loop reads CAIFPLASDTQYF. CDR3 DNA sequence: TGTGCCATTTTCCCCCTAGCCTCAGATACGCAGTATTTT. Using reference TRBV15 and TRBJ2-3 for the parts outside the CDR3, the full variable domain is DAMVIQNPRYQVTQFGKPVTLSCSQTLNHNVMYWYQQKSSQAPKLLFHYYDKDFNNEADTPDNFQSRRPNTSFCFLDIRSPGLGDTAMYLCAIFPLASDTQYFGPGTRLTVL.

This sequence joins TRBV4-1 and TRBJ2-5; TRBD1 matches 7 bases. Matching the DNA end better, TRBJ2-7 makes the J call doubtful. Per germline, CDR1 MGHRA and CDR2 YSYEKL. The CDR3 sequence is 15 residues long. CDR3: CASSQESGTVYEQYF. The CDR3 region has the DNA TGCGCCAGCAGCCAAGAGTCCGGGACAGTTTACGAGCAGTACTTC.